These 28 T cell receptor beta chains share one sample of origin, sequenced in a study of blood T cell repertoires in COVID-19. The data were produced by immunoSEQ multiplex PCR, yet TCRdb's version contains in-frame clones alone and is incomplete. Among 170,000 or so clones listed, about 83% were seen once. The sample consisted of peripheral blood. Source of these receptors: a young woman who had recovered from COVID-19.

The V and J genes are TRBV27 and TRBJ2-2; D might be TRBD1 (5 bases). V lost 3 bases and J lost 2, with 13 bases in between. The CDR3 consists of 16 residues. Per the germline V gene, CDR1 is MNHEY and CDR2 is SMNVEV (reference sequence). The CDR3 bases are TGTGCCAGCAGTTTCGGACAACTCATTAACACCGGGGAGCTGTTTTTT. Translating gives CASSFGQLINTGELFF.

The DNA of the CDR3 is TGTGCCACCAGTGATTTGACTAGCGGGGGCTACGAGCAGTACTTC. It specifies CATSDLTSGGYEQYF. The chain employs TRBV24-1 and TRBJ2-7, with TRBD2 matching over 11 bases. The length of the CDR3 is 15 residues. J gave up 3 bases and V 0 bases, and 0 bases lay outside the gene matches. From germline, CDR1 is KGHDR and CDR2 SFDVKD.

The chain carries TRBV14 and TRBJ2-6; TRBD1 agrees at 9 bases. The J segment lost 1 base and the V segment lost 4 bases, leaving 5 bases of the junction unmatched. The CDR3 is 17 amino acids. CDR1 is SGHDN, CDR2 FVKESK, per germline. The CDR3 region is CASSPGQGKSGANVLTF. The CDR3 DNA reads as TGTGCCAGCAGCCCGGGACAGGGAAAGTCTGGGGCCAACGTCCTGACTTTC.

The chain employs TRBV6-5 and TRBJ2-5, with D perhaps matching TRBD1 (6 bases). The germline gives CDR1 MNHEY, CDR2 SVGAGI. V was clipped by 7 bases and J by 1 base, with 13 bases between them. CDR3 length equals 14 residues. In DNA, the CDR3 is TGTGCCAGCAAGGGGGAGACAGTCCAAGAGACCCAGTACTTC. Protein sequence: CASKGETVQETQYF.

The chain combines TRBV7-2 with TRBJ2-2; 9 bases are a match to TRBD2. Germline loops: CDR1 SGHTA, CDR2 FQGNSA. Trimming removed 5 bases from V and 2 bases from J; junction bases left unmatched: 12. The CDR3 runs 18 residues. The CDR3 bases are TGTGCCAGCAGCAAAAGGGCGCTAGCGGGACTTAACACCGGGGAGCTGTTTTTT. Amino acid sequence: CASSKRALAGLNTGELFF. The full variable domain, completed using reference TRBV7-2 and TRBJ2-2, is GAGVSQSPSNKVTEKGKDVELRCDPISGHTALYWYRQSLGQGLEFLIYFQGNSAPDKSGLPSDRFSAERTGGSVSTLTIQRTQQEDSAVYLCASSKRALAGLNTGELFFGEGSRLTVL.

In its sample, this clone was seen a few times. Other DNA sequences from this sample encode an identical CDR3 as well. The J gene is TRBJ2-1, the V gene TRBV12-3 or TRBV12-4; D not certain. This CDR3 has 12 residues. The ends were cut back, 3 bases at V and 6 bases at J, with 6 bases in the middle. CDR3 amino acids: CASSFPGNEQFF. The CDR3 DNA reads TGTGCCAGCAGTTTTCCGGGCAATGAGCAGTTCTTC.

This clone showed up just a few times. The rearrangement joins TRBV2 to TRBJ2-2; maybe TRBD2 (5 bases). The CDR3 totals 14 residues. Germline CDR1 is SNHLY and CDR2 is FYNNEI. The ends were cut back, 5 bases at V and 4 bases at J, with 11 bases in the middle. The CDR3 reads CASSTRWGTGELFF. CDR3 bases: TGTGCCAGCAGTACTAGGTGGGGCACCGGGGAGCTGTTTTTT.

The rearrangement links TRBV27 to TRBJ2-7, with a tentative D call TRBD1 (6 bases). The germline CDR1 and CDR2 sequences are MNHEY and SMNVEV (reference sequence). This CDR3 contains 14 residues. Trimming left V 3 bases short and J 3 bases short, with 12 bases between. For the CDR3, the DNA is TGTGCCAGCAGTTTGGGGGCGAGAGACTACGAGCAGTACTTC. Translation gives CASSLGARDYEQYF.

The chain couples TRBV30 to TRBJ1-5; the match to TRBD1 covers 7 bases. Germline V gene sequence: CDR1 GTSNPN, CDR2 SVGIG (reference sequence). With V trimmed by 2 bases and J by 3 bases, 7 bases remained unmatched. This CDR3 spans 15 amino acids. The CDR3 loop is CAWSKYRGYNQPQHF. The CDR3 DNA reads TGTGCCTGGAGTAAATACAGGGGATACAATCAGCCCCAGCATTTT.

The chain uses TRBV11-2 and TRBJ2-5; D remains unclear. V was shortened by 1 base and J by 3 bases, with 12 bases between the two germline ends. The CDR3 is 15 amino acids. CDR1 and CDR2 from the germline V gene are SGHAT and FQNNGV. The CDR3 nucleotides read TGTGCCAGCAGCTTAGTGTCGGCCCAGGAAGAGACCCAGTACTTC. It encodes CASSLVSAQEETQYF. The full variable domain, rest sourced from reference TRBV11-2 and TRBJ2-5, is EAGVAQSPRYKIIEKRQSVAFWCNPISGHATLYWYQQILGQGPKLLIQFQNNGVVDDSQLPKDRFSAERLKGVDSTLKIQPAKLEDSAVYLCASSLVSAQEETQYFGPGTRLLVL.

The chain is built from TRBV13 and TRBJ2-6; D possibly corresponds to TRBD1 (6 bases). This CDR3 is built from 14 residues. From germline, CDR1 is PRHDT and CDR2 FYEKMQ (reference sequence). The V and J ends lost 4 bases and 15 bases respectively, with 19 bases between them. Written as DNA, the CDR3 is TGTGCCAGCAGCTCCGACAGGACCCAGTACGCCCTGACTTTC. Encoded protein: CASSSDRTQYALTF.

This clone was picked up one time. The CDR3, as DNA: TGTGCCAGCAGCAGATCGGACAGGAATACAGAGACCCAGTACTTC. Encoded protein: CASSRSDRNTETQYF. The chain combines TRBV7-6 with TRBJ2-5; the match to TRBD1 covers 7 bases. The CDR3 is 15 residues long. Germline V gene data show CDR1 as SGHVS and CDR2 as FNYEAQ. The ends lost 5 bases at V and 4 bases at J; junction bases unmatched: 10.

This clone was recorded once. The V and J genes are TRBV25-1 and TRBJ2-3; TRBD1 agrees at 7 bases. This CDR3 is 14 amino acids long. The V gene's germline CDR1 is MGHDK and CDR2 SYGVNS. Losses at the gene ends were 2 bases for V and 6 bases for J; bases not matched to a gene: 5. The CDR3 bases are TGTGCCAGCAGTGAAATCGACAGGGACGATACGCAGTATTTT. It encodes CASSEIDRDDTQYF.

CDR3 sequence reads: CASSLYGGSYNSPLHF. In nucleotides, the CDR3 is TGTGCCAGCAGCTTGTACGGCGGCTCCTATAATTCACCCCTCCACTTT. The chain carries TRBV5-6 and TRBJ1-6; D remains unclear. V gave up 1 base and J gave up 0 bases, with 8 bases separating them. Germline loops: CDR1 SGHDT, CDR2 YYEEEE. CDR3 size: 16 residues.

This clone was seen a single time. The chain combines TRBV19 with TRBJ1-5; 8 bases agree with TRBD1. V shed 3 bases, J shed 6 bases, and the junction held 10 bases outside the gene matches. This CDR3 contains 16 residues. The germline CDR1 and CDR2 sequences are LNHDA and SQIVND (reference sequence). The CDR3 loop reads CASSIGEGQGSQPQHF. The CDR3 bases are TGTGCCAGTAGTATCGGGGAAGGACAGGGTAGTCAGCCCCAGCATTTT. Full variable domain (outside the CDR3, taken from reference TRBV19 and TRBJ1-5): DGGITQSPKYLFRKEGQNVTLSCEQNLNHDAMYWYRQDPGQGLRLIYYSQIVNDFQKGDIAEGYSVSREKKESFPLTVTSAQKNPTAFYLCASSIGEGQGSQPQHFGDGTRLSIL.

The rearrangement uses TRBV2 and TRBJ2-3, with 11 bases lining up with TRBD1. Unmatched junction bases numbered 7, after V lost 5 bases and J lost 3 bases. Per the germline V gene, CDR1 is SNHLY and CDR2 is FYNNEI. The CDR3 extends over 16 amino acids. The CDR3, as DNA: TGTGCCAGCAGTTACCACAGGGACAGGGGGACAGATACGCAGTATTTT. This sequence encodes CASSYHRDRGTDTQYF.

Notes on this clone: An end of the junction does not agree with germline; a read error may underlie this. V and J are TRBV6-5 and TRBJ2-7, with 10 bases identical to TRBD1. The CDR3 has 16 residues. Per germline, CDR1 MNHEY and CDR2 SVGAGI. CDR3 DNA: TGTGCCAGCAGTTACTCCGGGGGGGACAGGGGTCCTGGGGTTCTCTTC. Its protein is CASSYSGGDRGPGVLF.

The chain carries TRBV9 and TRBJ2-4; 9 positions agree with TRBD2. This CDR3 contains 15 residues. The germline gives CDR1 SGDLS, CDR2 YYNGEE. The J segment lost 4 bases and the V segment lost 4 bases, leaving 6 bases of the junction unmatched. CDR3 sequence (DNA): TGTGCCAGCAGCTTTAGGGCGGGAGGGAAAAACATTCAGTACTTC. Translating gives CASSFRAGGKNIQYF. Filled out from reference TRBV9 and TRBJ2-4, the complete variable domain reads DSGVTQTPKHLITATGQRVTLRCSPRSGDLSVYWYQQSLDQGLQFLIQYYNGEERAKGNILERFSAQQFPDLHSELNLSSLELGDSALYFCASSFRAGGKNIQYFGAGTRLSVL.

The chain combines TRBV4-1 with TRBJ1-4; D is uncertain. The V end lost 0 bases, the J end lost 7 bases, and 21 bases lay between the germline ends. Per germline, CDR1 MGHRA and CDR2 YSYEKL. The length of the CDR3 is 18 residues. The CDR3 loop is CASSQETGRFSRGEKLFF. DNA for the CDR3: TGCGCCAGCAGCCAAGAAACCGGGAGGTTCTCCAGAGGTGAAAAACTGTTTTTT.

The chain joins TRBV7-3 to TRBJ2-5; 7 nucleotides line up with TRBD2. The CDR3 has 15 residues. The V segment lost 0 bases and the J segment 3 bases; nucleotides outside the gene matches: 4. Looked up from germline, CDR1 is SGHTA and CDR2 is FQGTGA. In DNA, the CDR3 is TGTGCCAGCAGCTTAACTACTAGCGCGAAAGAGACCCAGTACTTC. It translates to CASSLTTSAKETQYF.

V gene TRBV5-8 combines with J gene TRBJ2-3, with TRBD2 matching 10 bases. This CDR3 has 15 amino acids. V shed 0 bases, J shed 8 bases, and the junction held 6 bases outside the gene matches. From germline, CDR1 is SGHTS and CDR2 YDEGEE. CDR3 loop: CASSLGSGGAGTQYF. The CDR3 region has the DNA TGTGCCAGCAGCTTGGGGAGCGGGGGGGCCGGTACGCAGTATTTT.

CDR3 bases: TGTGCCAGCAGTTACGGGACAGGGGGAGCTTGGGGTGGCTACACCTTC. Amino acid sequence: CASSYGTGGAWGGYTF. The chain combines TRBV27 with TRBJ1-2; TRBD1 aligns across 11 bases. Germline V gene data show CDR1 as MNHEY and CDR2 as SMNVEV (reference sequence). CDR3 length: 16 amino acids. Trimming at V came to 4 bases and at J to 7 bases, leaving 11 bases not matched to a gene.

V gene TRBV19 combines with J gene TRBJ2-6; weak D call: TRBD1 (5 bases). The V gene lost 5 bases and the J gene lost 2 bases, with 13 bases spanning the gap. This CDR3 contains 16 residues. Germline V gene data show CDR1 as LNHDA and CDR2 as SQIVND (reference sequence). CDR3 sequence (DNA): TGTGCCAGTAGTTACCAGGGCTTCCCTGGGGCCAACGTCCTGACTTTC. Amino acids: CASSYQGFPGANVLTF.

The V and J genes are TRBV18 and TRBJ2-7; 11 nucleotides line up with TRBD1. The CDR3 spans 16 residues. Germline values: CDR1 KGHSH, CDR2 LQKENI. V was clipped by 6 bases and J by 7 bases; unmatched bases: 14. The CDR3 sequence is CASSPDLGQGAYEQYF. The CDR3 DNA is TGTGCCAGCTCGCCCGACCTAGGACAGGGGGCTTATGAGCAGTACTTC.

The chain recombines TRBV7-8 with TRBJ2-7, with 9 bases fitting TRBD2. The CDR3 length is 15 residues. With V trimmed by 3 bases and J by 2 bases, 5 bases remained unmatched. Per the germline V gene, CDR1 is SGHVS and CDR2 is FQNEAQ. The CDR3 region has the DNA TGTGCCAGCAGCTTGGCAGCGGGGGGTACCTACGAGCAGTACTTC. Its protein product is CASSLAAGGTYEQYF.

This chain's CDR3 is CASSGGSLHSYNEQFF. CDR3 bases: TGTGCCAGCAGCGGCGGCTCCCTACATTCCTACAATGAGCAGTTCTTC. The chain links TRBV9 to TRBJ2-1; D gene unclear. The germline V gene has CDR1 SGDLS and CDR2 YYNGEE. Between the trimmed V and J ends, which lost 3 bases and 1 base, there was a span of 14 bases. The CDR3 consists of 16 residues.

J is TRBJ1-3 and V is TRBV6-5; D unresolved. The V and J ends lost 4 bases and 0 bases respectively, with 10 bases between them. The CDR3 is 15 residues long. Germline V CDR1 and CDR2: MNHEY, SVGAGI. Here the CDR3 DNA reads TGTGCCAGCAGTTCAGGACTGTCCTCTGGAAACACCATATATTTT. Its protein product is CASSSGLSSGNTIYF.

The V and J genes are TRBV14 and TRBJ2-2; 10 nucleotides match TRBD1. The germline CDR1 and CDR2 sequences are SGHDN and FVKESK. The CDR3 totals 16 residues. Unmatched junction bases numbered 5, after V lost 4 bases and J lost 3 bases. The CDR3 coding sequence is TGTGCCAGCAGCCCCCCGGGACAGGGGTACACCGGGGAGCTGTTTTTT. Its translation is CASSPPGQGYTGELFF.